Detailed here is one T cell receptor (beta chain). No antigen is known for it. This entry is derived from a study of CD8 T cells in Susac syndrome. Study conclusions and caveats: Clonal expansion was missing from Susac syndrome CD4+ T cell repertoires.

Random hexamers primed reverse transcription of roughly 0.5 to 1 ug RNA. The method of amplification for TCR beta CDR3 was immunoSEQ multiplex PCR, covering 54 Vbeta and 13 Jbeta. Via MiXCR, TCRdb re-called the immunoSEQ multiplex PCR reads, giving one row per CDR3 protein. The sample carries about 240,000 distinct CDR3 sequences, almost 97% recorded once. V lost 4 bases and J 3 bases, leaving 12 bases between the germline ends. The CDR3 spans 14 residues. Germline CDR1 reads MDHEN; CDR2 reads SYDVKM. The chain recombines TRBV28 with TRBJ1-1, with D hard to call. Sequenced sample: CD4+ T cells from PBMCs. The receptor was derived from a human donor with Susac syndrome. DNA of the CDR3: TGTGCCAGCAGTTCCGCTGATCCCCACACTGAAGCTTTCTTT. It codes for CASSSADPHTEAFF.